Listed here are 19 T cell receptor beta chains from one sample, sequenced in a study of blood T cell repertoires in COVID-19. This table comes from immunoSEQ multiplex PCR, and its TCRdb copy is limited to in-frame clones, with some not included. The table includes 270,000 or so clones, roughly nine tenths detected once. What was sequenced was peripheral blood. The receptors were sampled from a woman in her 30s with COVID-19, enrolled during active disease.

V usage is TRBV5-4 and J usage is TRBJ1-4, with 7 bases that match TRBD1. CDR1 and CDR2 (germline): SGHNT, YYREEE (reference sequence). This CDR3 is 15 amino acids long. Germline trimming cut 4 bases from V and 5 bases from J; bases unmatched to any gene: 8. CDR3 DNA sequence: TGTGCCAGCAGCGTTAACAGGGGTCTGAATGAAAAACTGTTTTTT. It yields the protein CASSVNRGLNEKLFF.

The V call is TRBV28, the J call TRBJ2-2; D is perhaps TRBD2 (5 bases). The CDR3 consists of 20 residues. V was trimmed by 5 bases and J by 2 bases, leaving 27 bases between them. CDR1 MDHEN and CDR2 SYDVKM come from the germline V gene. The CDR3 nucleotides read TGTGCCAGCAGTCCCGACCAACGGACGTCATGGGAGTACAACACCGGGGAGCTGTTTTTT. Translating it yields CASSPDQRTSWEYNTGELFF.

The genes are TRBV27 and TRBJ2-7; 9 bases map to TRBD1. The CDR3 is 14 amino acids. CDR1 is MNHEY and CDR2 is SMNVEV in the germline V gene (reference sequence). Losses at the gene ends were 3 bases for V and 3 bases for J; bases not matched to a gene: 3. CDR3 sequence reads: CASSFGQGIYEQYF. The DNA for the CDR3 is TGTGCCAGCAGTTTTGGACAGGGGATCTACGAGCAGTACTTC.

The V call is TRBV19, the J call TRBJ2-4; 10 bases line up with TRBD1. The V segment lost 3 bases and the J segment 6 bases; nucleotides outside the gene matches: 5. Germline lookup yields CDR1 LNHDA and CDR2 SQIVND (reference sequence). CDR3 size: 15 residues. In DNA form, the CDR3 reads TGTGCCAGTAGTATCCCCCGGACAGGGGGAAACATTCAGTACTTC. Amino acid sequence: CASSIPRTGGNIQYF.

This sequence joins TRBV7-6 and TRBJ1-2, with TRBD1 matching over 8 bases. With V trimmed by 4 bases and J by 6 bases, 7 bases remained unmatched. This CDR3 contains 14 residues. Germline V CDR1 and CDR2: SGHVS, FNYEAQ. As DNA, the CDR3 is TGTGCCAGCAGCTCCCGGCAGGGGGCGGATGGCTACACCTTC. Its translation: CASSSRQGADGYTF. Filled out from reference TRBV7-6 and TRBJ1-2, the complete variable domain reads GAGVSQSPRYKVTKRGQDVALRCDPISGHVSLYWYRQALGQGPEFLTYFNYEAQQDKSGLPNDRFSAERPEGSISTLTIQRTEQRDSAMYRCASSSRQGADGYTFGSGTRLTVV.

The V and J genes are TRBV7-9 and TRBJ1-1, with 7 bases matching TRBD1. Germline CDR1 is SEHNR and CDR2 is FQNEAQ (reference sequence). The CDR3 spans 18 residues. J gave up 4 bases and V 5 bases, and 19 bases lay outside the gene matches. The CDR3 protein is CASSQDRLRNPRSTEAFF. The CDR3 DNA follows: TGTGCCAGCAGCCAGGACAGGTTGAGGAACCCTCGGAGCACTGAAGCTTTCTTT.

V usage is TRBV5-1 and J usage is TRBJ2-5; 9 nucleotides line up with TRBD2. This CDR3 region has 17 residues. In germline, CDR1 is SGHRS, CDR2 YFSETQ. V lost 0 bases to trimming and J lost 1 base; unmatched junction nucleotides: 7. CDR3 in amino acids: CASSLVPAGGPQETQYF. In DNA, the CDR3 is TGCGCCAGCAGCTTGGTTCCAGCGGGGGGTCCCCAAGAGACCCAGTACTTC.

This clone has just a few counts. V and J are TRBV7-9 and TRBJ1-2; TRBD1 aligns across 8 bases. This CDR3 has 15 residues. Germline CDR1 SEHNR, CDR2 FQNEAQ (reference sequence). The trim removed 5 bases at V and 3 bases at J, leaving 8 bases unmatched. This chain's CDR3 is CASSQDRGGHYGYTF. CDR3 in DNA: TGTGCCAGCAGCCAAGACAGGGGCGGGCACTATGGCTACACCTTC. Variable domain in full (rest from reference TRBV7-9 and TRBJ1-2): DTGVSQNPRHKITKRGQNVTFRCDPISEHNRLYWYRQTLGQGPEFLTYFQNEAQLEKSRLLSDRFSAERPKGSFSTLEIQRTEQGDSAMYLCASSQDRGGHYGYTFGSGTRLTVV.

V usage is TRBV15 and J usage is TRBJ1-6; 8 positions match TRBD1. J lost 10 bases, V lost 0 bases, and 5 bases had no gene match. Germline CDR1 and CDR2: LNHNV and YYDKDF (reference sequence). This CDR3 spans 15 amino acids. DNA of the CDR3: TGTGCCACCAGCAGAGAACTGGACAGGGAATCACCCCTCCACTTT. Its protein is CATSRELDRESPLHF.

The V and J genes are TRBV6-5 and TRBJ1-3; the match to TRBD1 covers 8 bases. Germline V CDR1 and CDR2: MNHEY, SVGAGI. V lost 6 bases, J lost 2 bases, and 6 bases stayed unmatched. There are 15 residues in the CDR3. As DNA, the CDR3 is TGTGCCAGCAGGCCAGCGACAGGGGCTGGAAACACCATATATTTT. As protein: CASRPATGAGNTIYF.

This clone was observed a single time. The V gene is TRBV9, the J gene TRBJ2-7; the match to TRBD2 covers 7 bases. Germline V lookup: CDR1 SGDLS, CDR2 YYNGEE. Germline trimming cut 2 bases from V and 6 bases from J; bases unmatched to any gene: 11. This CDR3 is 15 amino acids long. CDR3 in DNA: TGTGCCAGCAGCGTGGGAGGGCTTCGATATTCCGAGCAGTACTTC. Its protein is CASSVGGLRYSEQYF.

The CDR3 nucleotides are TGTGCCACCAGCAGAGACCTCGGGACAATGCGAAACACCATATATTTT. This encodes CATSRDLGTMRNTIYF. The rearrangement joins TRBV15 to TRBJ1-3; maybe TRBD1 (6 bases). V dropped 0 bases and J dropped 5 bases, with 14 bases sitting between them. CDR3 length: 16 residues. Germline values: CDR1 LNHNV, CDR2 YYDKDF (reference sequence).

In this sample, this clone turned up once. V and J are TRBV19 and TRBJ2-1; D remains ambiguous. The V and J ends lost 5 bases and 6 bases respectively, with 14 bases between them. Germline lookup yields CDR1 LNHDA and CDR2 SQIVND (reference sequence). CDR3 length: 14 residues. This CDR3 reads CASSATSLTNEQFF. In DNA, the CDR3 is TGTGCCAGTAGTGCCACCTCTCTAACCAATGAGCAGTTCTTC.

DNA for the CDR3: TGTGCCAGTAGTGGATCTCTAGCGGGGGCCGGAGATACGCAGTATTTT. Translating gives CASSGSLAGAGDTQYF. The chain recombines TRBV19 with TRBJ2-3; TRBD2 agrees at 10 bases. Per the germline V gene, CDR1 is LNHDA and CDR2 is SQIVND (reference sequence). The CDR3 extends over 16 amino acids. J lost 5 bases, V lost 5 bases, and 10 bases had no gene match.

The V gene is TRBV5-1, the J gene TRBJ2-3; TRBD2 matches at 8 bases. This CDR3 region has 17 residues. From germline, CDR1 is SGHRS and CDR2 YFSETQ. Losses at the gene ends were 0 bases for V and 3 bases for J; bases not matched to a gene: 9. The CDR3: CASSLGSGAGATDTQYF. The CDR3 region has the DNA TGCGCCAGCAGCTTGGGTAGCGGGGCTGGGGCGACAGATACGCAGTATTTT.

The chain combines TRBV4-1 with TRBJ1-2; 7 bases match TRBD1. This CDR3 spans 13 amino acids. Trimming at V came to 4 bases and at J to 5 bases, leaving 4 bases not matched to a gene. Germline V gives CDR1 MGHRA, CDR2 YSYEKL. CDR3 sequence reads: CASSLGQKYGYTF. The CDR3 DNA is TGCGCCAGCAGCCTGGGACAGAAGTATGGCTACACCTTC.

The chain carries TRBV5-4 and TRBJ2-7, with D perhaps TRBD1 (5 bases). Looked up from germline, CDR1 is SGHNT and CDR2 is YYREEE (reference sequence). The V end lost 3 bases, the J end lost 4 bases, and 11 bases lay between the germline ends. CDR3 length equals 13 residues. The chain's CDR3 is CASSSDREYEQYF. Here the CDR3 DNA reads TGTGCCAGCAGCTCTGACAGAGAGTACGAGCAGTACTTC. Full variable domain (remainder filled in from reference TRBV5-4 and TRBJ2-7): ETGVTQSPTHLIKTRGQQVTLRCSSQSGHNTVSWYQQALGQGPQFIFQYYREEENGRGNFPPRFSGLQFPNYSSELNVNALELDDSALYLCASSSDREYEQYFGPGTRLTVT.

In its sample, this clone was seen once. The J gene is TRBJ2-3, the V gene TRBV24-1, with 12 bases fitting TRBD2. The ends lost 4 bases at V and 1 base at J; junction bases unmatched: 11. Germline CDR1 is KGHDR and CDR2 is SFDVKD. The CDR3 totals 19 residues. This CDR3 reads CATSDSIPTSGGRTDTQYF. The CDR3 DNA reads as TGTGCCACCAGTGACTCGATACCTACTAGCGGGGGGCGCACAGATACGCAGTATTTT.

There are a few counts of this clone. The V call is TRBV24-1, the J call TRBJ1-4, with D maybe TRBD1 (6 bases). The CDR3 is 12 residues long. Looked up from germline, CDR1 is KGHDR and CDR2 is SFDVKD. Trimming stripped 2 bases from V and 13 bases from J, with 10 bases between. CDR3 region: CATSDSGTRLFF. The CDR3 nucleotides read TGTGCCACCAGTGATTCCGGGACAAGACTGTTTTTT.